The sequence of this TCR beta chain was determined in a study of T cells after posttransplantation cyclophosphamide. A note on this clone: Its cognate antigen is unknown.

Study-wide points: Blood and skin or GI T cell repertoires showed limited TRB overlap. Later blood repertoires were often dominated by clones from the donor CD8+ memory compartment.

Busulfan-fludarabine conditioning, marrow transplant, and cyclophosphamide on days +3 and +4 were administered. Germline assignment: CDR1 MNHNS and CDR2 SASEGT. Trimming pared 8 bases from V and 0 bases from J, leaving 8 bases between. The CDR3 runs 12 residues. Method: immunoSEQ multiplex PCR; TCRdb's copy keeps in-frame clones and lacks some. The sample has fewer than 20,000 clones, about 90% seen once. This clonotype originated in a male patient in his sixties or seventies who received an allogeneic stem cell transplant from a related donor and was CMV-positive. Some of the T cells may derive from the graft donor. Sequenced material: CD4+ T cells sorted from blood, taken after allogeneic stem cell transplant with posttransplant cyclophosphamide. The chain joins TRBV6-1 to TRBJ2-7; no definite D call. CDR3 protein: CASQTSSYEQYF. CDR3 DNA sequence: TGTGCCAGCCAGACTTCCTCCTACGAGCAGTACTTC.